This T cell receptor beta chain stems from a study of OX40 agonist ivuxolimab in advanced cancers. Study at large: Partial responses were recorded for three patients, including one with hepatocellular carcinoma and two with cutaneous melanoma. Whole-study findings and limits: Circulating CD4+ and CD8+ T cells showed clonal expansion by week 6 at 0.1 to 3.0 mg/kg.

The CDR3 covers 15 residues. Per the germline V gene, CDR1 is ENHRY and CDR2 is SYGVKD. V lost 7 bases, J lost 1 base, and 9 bases stayed unmatched. Remarks on this clone: Antigen specificity is unknown.

The data were produced by immunoSEQ multiplex PCR, yet TCRdb's version contains in-frame clones alone and is incomplete. The table lists under 20,000 clones, less than 85% of them singletons. Drawing of blood for sampling happened at baseline, at cycle 4 day 1, and at cycle 7 day 1. The chain is built from TRBV10-3 and TRBJ1-1; 7 nucleotides agree with TRBD1. The clonotype comes from an adult with an advanced solid tumor such as melanoma, head and neck, liver or kidney cancer. The sequences come from CD4+ or CD8+ T cells sorted from blood, collected in a trial of the OX40 agonist ivuxolimab. CDR3 sequence: CAIKAGNRGNTEAFF. CDR3 nucleotides: TGTGCCATCAAGGCGGGGAACAGGGGGAACACTGAAGCTTTCTTT.